Presented here are 28 T cell receptor beta chains from one specimen sequenced in a study of blood T cell repertoires in COVID-19. Libraries were prepared by immunoSEQ multiplex PCR; TCRdb keeps only in-frame clonotypes and omits some of them. This repertoire shows some 210,000 clones, around 90% found once; its top ten account for approximately 1.2%. The sequencing input was peripheral blood. The source is a man aged 25 to 40 with acute or convalescent COVID-19.

This clone appeared once. The chain is built from TRBV28 and TRBJ2-1; D is perhaps TRBD1 (5 bases). V was trimmed by 4 bases and J by 6 bases, leaving 16 bases between them. Germline CDR1 is MDHEN and CDR2 is SYDVKM. The CDR3 is 15 residues long. The CDR3 sequence is CASSSPRVPGNEQFF. In DNA, the CDR3 is TGTGCCAGCAGTTCCCCCAGGGTCCCGGGCAATGAGCAGTTCTTC.

The rearrangement links TRBV6-5 to TRBJ2-7; tentative D call: TRBD2 (6 bases). V was pared by 7 bases and J by 9 bases, with 19 bases between. CDR1 and CDR2 (germline): MNHEY, SVGAGI. The CDR3 spans 13 residues. CDR3: CASNLKTDGRQYF. The CDR3 DNA reads TGTGCCAGCAACCTTAAGACGGACGGGAGGCAGTACTTC.

This chain links TRBV7-9 with TRBJ2-3, with D tentatively TRBD1 (5 bases). From germline, CDR1 is SEHNR and CDR2 FQNEAQ (reference sequence). CDR3 length: 13 amino acids. The V end lost 6 bases, the J end lost 4 bases, and 11 bases lay between the germline ends. Here the CDR3 reads CASRAGPADTQYF. CDR3 sequence (DNA): TGTGCCAGCAGAGCAGGGCCCGCAGATACGCAGTATTTT.

This clone was recorded once. This chain connects TRBV3-1 (or the pseudogene TRBV3-2) to TRBJ2-5; tentative D call: TRBD2 (6 bases). Trimming removed 5 bases at V and 5 bases at J, with 12 bases between. The CDR3 extends over 13 amino acids. CDR1 is LGHDT, CDR2 YNNKEL, per germline (reference sequence). CDR3 residues: CASSRRGGETQYF. For the CDR3, the DNA is TGTGCCAGCAGCAGGAGGGGTGGGGAGACCCAGTACTTC.

The CDR3 nucleotides are TGTGCCAGCTCACCACCGGGGGGGGGCAGCAATCAGCCCCAGCATTTT. Its translation: CASSPPGGGSNQPQHF. V gene TRBV18 combines with J gene TRBJ1-5; perhaps TRBD1 as D (6 bases). Trimming pared 0 bases from V and 1 base from J, leaving 10 bases between. The CDR3 runs 16 residues. Per germline, CDR1 KGHSH and CDR2 LQKENI.

V and J are TRBV29-1 and TRBJ2-2; D remains unclear. The V gene's germline CDR1 is SQVTM and CDR2 ANQGSEA. Trimming removed 4 bases from V and 0 bases from J, with 15 bases in between. The CDR3 consists of 16 residues. The CDR3, as DNA: TGCAGCGTTGCCAACCGAGGCGCGGCGAACACCGGGGAGCTGTTTTTT. Protein product: CSVANRGAANTGELFF.

The genes are TRBV30 and TRBJ2-1, with 8 nucleotides matching TRBD2. Germline V CDR1 and CDR2: GTSNPN, SVGIG (reference sequence). V lost 2 bases to trimming and J lost 7 bases; unmatched junction nucleotides: 7. The length of the CDR3 is 14 residues. The chain's CDR3 is CAWSQLAGINEQFF. For the CDR3, the DNA is TGTGCCTGGAGTCAGTTAGCGGGGATAAATGAGCAGTTCTTC.

This clone showed up just a few times. The chain employs TRBV7-9 and TRBJ1-1, with 7 bases fitting TRBD1. Germline loops: CDR1 SEHNR, CDR2 FQNEAQ (reference sequence). J lost 11 bases, V lost 4 bases, and 10 bases had no gene match. The CDR3 length is 13 residues. The CDR3 DNA is TGTGCCAGCAGCTCCACGGACAGGCCTCGGGCTTTCTTT. This codes for CASSSTDRPRAFF.

The chain carries TRBV6-5 and TRBJ2-5, with D perhaps matching TRBD1 (5 bases). The germline V gene encodes CDR1 MNHEY and CDR2 SVGAGI. The CDR3 is 13 residues long. V lost 6 bases, J lost 9 bases, and 17 bases lay in between. The CDR3 loop is CASRPDSRSAQYF. The CDR3 DNA reads as TGTGCCAGCAGGCCTGACAGCCGTTCGGCCCAGTACTTC.

This sequence joins TRBV5-5 and TRBJ1-4, with D perhaps TRBD1 (6 bases). The length of the CDR3 is 14 residues. Trimming stripped 1 base from V and 6 bases from J, with 10 bases between. Germline CDR1 is SGHKS and CDR2 is YYEKEE (reference sequence). CDR3 loop: CASSLWQGYEKLFF. CDR3 nucleotides: TGTGCCAGCAGCTTGTGGCAGGGGTATGAAAAACTGTTTTTT.

The chain links TRBV3-1 (or the pseudogene TRBV3-2) to TRBJ2-5; no reliable D call. The V gene's germline CDR1 is LGHDT and CDR2 YNNKEL (reference sequence). This CDR3 is built from 15 residues. Trimming pared 0 bases from V and 4 bases from J, leaving 12 bases between. As DNA, the CDR3 is TGTGCCAGCAGCCAAGATATGACAACCCCAGAGACCCAGTACTTC. It specifies CASSQDMTTPETQYF.

CDR3 coding DNA: TGTGCCACCAGCTACAGGGCCCAAGAGACCCAGTACTTC. It is translated as CATSYRAQETQYF. The J gene is TRBJ2-5, the V gene TRBV15, with a tentative D call TRBD1 (6 bases). The CDR3 length is 13 residues. Germline V CDR1 and CDR2: LNHNV, YYDKDF (reference sequence). V was clipped by 5 bases and J by 1 base, with 8 bases between them.

This clone is a singleton in its sample. The genes are TRBV3-1 (or the pseudogene TRBV3-2) and TRBJ1-5; D remains unclear. In germline, CDR1 is LGHDT, CDR2 YNNKEL (reference sequence). The germline V and J ends were trimmed by 8 bases and 4 bases, with 12 bases remaining between them. This CDR3 is built from 13 residues. The DNA for the CDR3 is TGTGCCAGCGGAGCAGGACTTAATCAGCCCCAGCATTTT. It translates to CASGAGLNQPQHF.

The chain is built from TRBV21-1 and TRBJ2-1; the table's D call TRBD1 went unverified against the DNA. TRBV21-1 is noted as a pseudogene. The CDR3 spans 20 residues. CDR3 DNA sequence: TGTGCCAGCAGCAAAGGACCGGGACAGGGCTTAAACCAGTCCTACAATGAGCAGTTCTTC. It encodes CASSKGPGQGLNQSYNEQFF.

This chain joins TRBV5-1 and TRBJ1-5, with 7 nucleotides matching TRBD1. In germline, CDR1 is SGHRS, CDR2 YFSETQ. The CDR3 is 15 residues long. The J segment lost 5 bases and the V segment lost 4 bases, leaving 9 bases of the junction unmatched. The CDR3 reads CASSVGDSRDQPQHF. The CDR3 nucleotides read TGCGCCAGCAGCGTGGGGGACAGTAGGGATCAGCCCCAGCATTTT.

This chain uses TRBV3-1 (or the pseudogene TRBV3-2) with TRBJ2-5, with TRBD1 as a possible D gene (5 bases). Germline assignment: CDR1 LGHDT and CDR2 YNNKEL (reference sequence). Deletions cut 1 base from V and 5 bases from J, with 11 bases between. The CDR3 has 14 residues. Written as DNA, the CDR3 is TGTGCCAGCAGCCAAGCTCAGAAGGGGGAGACCCAGTACTTC. Translated: CASSQAQKGETQYF.

CDR3 amino acids: CASRSMDEKLFF. DNA for the CDR3: TGTGCCAGCAGGAGCATGGATGAAAAACTGTTTTTT. The chain couples TRBV6-5 to TRBJ1-4, with D hard to call. The CDR3 is 12 amino acids. Germline V gives CDR1 MNHEY, CDR2 SVGAGI. Trimming stripped 6 bases from V and 6 bases from J, with 8 bases between.

This chain joins TRBV19 and TRBJ2-1, with a weak D call TRBD2 (6 bases). Trimming removed 7 bases from V and 0 bases from J, with 13 bases in between. Germline CDR1 and CDR2: LNHDA and SQIVND (reference sequence). This CDR3 comprises 15 residues. The CDR3 is CASKGMTSSYNEQFF. The CDR3 coding sequence is TGTGCCAGTAAGGGGATGACTAGCTCCTACAATGAGCAGTTCTTC.

The chain uses TRBV5-1 and TRBJ2-3; the match to TRBD2 covers 8 bases. V lost 6 bases, J lost 3 bases, and 12 bases stayed unmatched. The CDR3 length is 16 residues. Looked up from germline, CDR1 is SGHRS and CDR2 is YFSETQ. This CDR3 is CASKTQGLGRTDTQYF. The CDR3 DNA sequence: TGCGCCAGCAAAACGCAGGGACTAGGCAGGACAGATACGCAGTATTTT.

The chain employs TRBV4-1 and TRBJ2-1, with 12 bases that match TRBD2. V was pared by 4 bases and J by 8 bases, with 6 bases of the junction left unmatched. CDR3 length: 15 residues. Germline values: CDR1 MGHRA, CDR2 YSYEKL. The CDR3 reads CASSLTSGSADEQFF. CDR3 DNA sequence: TGCGCCAGCAGCCTGACTAGCGGGAGTGCGGATGAGCAGTTCTTC.

The chain uses TRBV5-1 and TRBJ2-2; 8 bases are a match to TRBD2. Losses at the gene ends were 4 bases for V and 8 bases for J; bases not matched to a gene: 10. The germline V gene encodes CDR1 SGHRS and CDR2 YFSETQ. The CDR3 has 15 residues. CDR3 sequence (DNA): TGCGCCAGCAGCCCCGGTAGTAGCGGGACAGGGGAGCTGTTTTTT. Its protein product is CASSPGSSGTGELFF.

The rearrangement links TRBV5-8 to TRBJ2-3; 11 bases map to TRBD2. V shed 9 bases and J 0 bases; nucleotides not matched to a gene: 6. This CDR3 spans 15 amino acids. Germline V gives CDR1 SGHTS, CDR2 YDEGEE. CDR3 sequence (DNA): TGTGCCAACGGACTAGCGGGTAGTAGCACAGATACGCAGTATTTT. Amino acids: CANGLAGSSTDTQYF.

V usage is TRBV6-1 and J usage is TRBJ1-4; unclear D gene. Per germline, CDR1 MNHNS and CDR2 SASEGT. The CDR3 loop spans 12 amino acids. V lost 2 bases and J 13 bases, leaving 11 bases between the germline ends. The CDR3 is CASSESRLPLFF. The CDR3 DNA sequence: TGTGCCAGCAGTGAATCCCGACTACCACTGTTTTTT.

The gene calls are TRBV6-1 and TRBJ1-5, with D possibly TRBD1 on 5 matching bases. Germline values: CDR1 MNHNS, CDR2 SASEGT. The CDR3 contains 16 residues. The V end was cut by 2 bases, the J end by 7 bases, with 18 bases between. The CDR3 here is CASSELSGNTNQPQHF. Written as DNA, the CDR3 is TGTGCCAGCAGTGAATTATCAGGGAACACCAACCAGCCCCAGCATTTT.

The rearrangement links TRBV5-1 to TRBJ2-3; D is perhaps TRBD2 (5 bases). This CDR3 has 15 amino acids. Deletions cut 2 bases from V and 2 bases from J, with 12 bases between. Looked up from germline, CDR1 is SGHRS and CDR2 is YFSETQ. CDR3 nucleotides: TGCGCCAGCAGCTTTAATCTAGCCCCCACAGATACGCAGTATTTT. The encoded protein is CASSFNLAPTDTQYF.

The rearrangement uses TRBV27 and TRBJ1-5; D unclear. V was pared by 3 bases and J by 5 bases, with 5 bases between. The germline gives CDR1 MNHEY, CDR2 SMNVEV (reference sequence). There are 12 residues in the CDR3. CDR3 nucleotide sequence: TGTGCCAGCAGTTTTCTTTATCAGCCCCAGCATTTT. This encodes CASSFLYQPQHF.

This rearrangement joins TRBV6-4 to TRBJ1-1, with 7 positions matching TRBD1. This CDR3 has 15 residues. The trim removed 4 bases at V and 3 bases at J, leaving 8 bases unmatched. CDR1 MRHNA and CDR2 SNTAGT come from the germline V gene. CDR3 amino acids: CASSVTGSRYTEAFF. In DNA form, the CDR3 reads TGTGCCAGCAGTGTGACAGGGAGTAGGTACACTGAAGCTTTCTTT.

The chain is built from TRBV28 and TRBJ1-4; 9 positions agree with TRBD1. Germline V gives CDR1 MDHEN, CDR2 SYDVKM. J lost 8 bases, V lost 7 bases, and 5 bases had no gene match. The CDR3 covers 13 residues. As DNA, the CDR3 is TGTGCCAGCATCGAGGGACAGGGAGAAAAACTGTTTTTT. It yields the protein CASIEGQGEKLFF.